The clone carrying this T cell receptor beta chain was seen more than once but under ten times. The antigen is not known. The junction departs from the called germline gene at one end, perhaps through a read error. This specimen comes from a study of T cells in Graves' hyperthyroidism and ophthalmopathy. Findings of the study overall: Appearing also in blood were most of the thyroid clonotypes expanded above 0.001.

The CDR3 totals 13 residues. Per germline, CDR1 SQVTM and CDR2 ANQGSEA. The investigators amplified TCR beta CDR3 regions from RNA transcripts. Researchers ran a first-round RT-PCR on the TCR CDR3 using the HTBI primer set. TCRdb itself ran the multiplex PCR reads through MiXCR, one entry per CDR3 protein. The data show some 600,000 distinct CDR3 sequences, with 11% to 15% seen just once and 5.8% held by the top ten. Together with thyroid ultrasound, orbital computed tomography, serum thyroxine and TRAb, clinical symptoms were used for diagnoses. Sequencing used blood. This sequence was found in a woman in her 30s with Graves' hyperthyroidism that later progressed to Graves' ophthalmopathy. This chain connects TRBV29-1 to TRBJ1-1; weak D call: TRBD1 (5 bases). Written as DNA, the CDR3 is TGCAGCGTTGATGGGGCGGGGAACGCTGAAGCTTTCTTT. Residues: CSVDGAGNAEAFF.